These 13 T cell receptor beta chains originate from one sample sequenced in a study of blood T cell repertoires in COVID-19. Sequencing was performed with immunoSEQ multiplex PCR; in TCRdb, only in-frame clones are kept and a portion is missing. The profile shows roughly 100,000 clones, roughly 87% of them singletons. Material: peripheral blood. The receptors were sampled from a woman aged 50 to 60 with COVID-19, enrolled during active disease.

As regards this clone: Other DNA sequences in the same sample also yield this CDR3. The chain recombines TRBV5-1 with TRBJ2-3, with D unresolved. The germline CDR1 and CDR2 sequences are SGHRS and YFSETQ. V was pared by 0 bases and J by 5 bases, with 7 bases between. This CDR3 region has 13 residues. The CDR3 coding sequence is TGCGCCAGCAGCTTGGCCGTTTTAGATACGCAGTATTTT. It is translated as CASSLAVLDTQYF.

The chain couples TRBV7-2 to TRBJ2-1; D is perhaps TRBD2 (5 bases). The length of the CDR3 is 12 residues. V lost 6 bases to trimming and J lost 9 bases, with 12 bases between them. Germline V gene sequence: CDR1 SGHTA, CDR2 FQGNSA. CDR3 protein: CASRLDRVEQFF. Here the CDR3 DNA reads TGTGCCAGCAGACTAGACCGTGTTGAGCAGTTCTTC.

V and J are TRBV19 and TRBJ1-2, with 8 bases fitting TRBD1. CDR3 length: 14 amino acids. CDR1 is LNHDA and CDR2 is SQIVND in the germline V gene (reference sequence). V gave up 5 bases and J gave up 4 bases; unmatched junction bases: 6. Here the CDR3 reads CASSPPGQAYGYTF. In DNA, the CDR3 is TGTGCCAGTAGTCCTCCGGGACAGGCCTATGGCTACACCTTC.

This chain uses TRBV24-1 with TRBJ1-6; D not certain. The ends were cut back, 0 bases at V and 9 bases at J, with 2 bases in the middle. The CDR3 is 12 residues long. Germline loops: CDR1 KGHDR, CDR2 SFDVKD. This CDR3 is CATSDLRSPLHF. As DNA, the CDR3 is TGTGCCACCAGTGATTTGCGTTCACCCCTCCACTTT.

This chain joins TRBV7-8 and TRBJ1-6; D remains unclear. V was shortened by 1 base and J by 5 bases, with 18 bases between the two germline ends. This CDR3 region has 18 residues. CDR1 SGHVS and CDR2 FQNEAQ come from the germline V gene. DNA for the CDR3: TGTGCCAGCAGCTTAGAAGCGGCCCGGGCCGGGGATAATTCACCCCTCCACTTT. It encodes CASSLEAARAGDNSPLHF.

The chain combines TRBV6-2 or TRBV6-3 with TRBJ1-2; D is ambiguous. Germline V gene data show CDR1 as MNHEY and CDR2 as SVGEGT. Trimming took 7 bases from V and 2 from J, leaving 14 bases between them. This CDR3 is built from 14 residues. CDR3 in DNA: TGTGCCAGCAACCCCCCGGAGAGAAACTATGGCTACACCTTC. It specifies CASNPPERNYGYTF.

The V gene is TRBV7-2, the J gene TRBJ2-5; 8 positions match TRBD2. This CDR3 region has 15 residues. Germline V gene lookup returns CDR1 SGHTA and CDR2 FQGNSA. Trimming cost V 1 base and J 10 bases; bases outside gene matches: 11. CDR3 loop: CASSLEVVVRGGQYF. CDR3 nucleotide sequence: TGTGCCAGCAGCTTAGAGGTTGTGGTCCGGGGGGGCCAGTACTTC. Using reference TRBV7-2 and TRBJ2-5 for the parts outside the CDR3, the full variable domain is GAGVSQSPSNKVTEKGKDVELRCDPISGHTALYWYRQSLGQGLEFLIYFQGNSAPDKSGLPSDRFSAERTGGSVSTLTIQRTQQEDSAVYLCASSLEVVVRGGQYFGPGTRLLVL.

The chain links TRBV20-1 to TRBJ1-2, with 8 positions matching TRBD1. Losses at the gene ends were 3 bases for V and 8 bases for J; bases not matched to a gene: 11. The CDR3 sequence is 14 residues long. CDR1 is DFQATT and CDR2 is SNEGSKA in the germline V gene (reference sequence). The CDR3 spells CSASLQGASFGYTF. In DNA, the CDR3 is TGCAGTGCTAGTTTGCAGGGGGCCTCGTTCGGCTACACCTTC.

The rearrangement uses TRBV6-5 and TRBJ2-7, with 12 positions matching TRBD2. CDR1 MNHEY and CDR2 SVGAGI come from the germline V gene. The CDR3 sequence is 16 residues long. The ends lost 3 bases at V and 3 bases at J; junction bases unmatched: 6. CDR3 sequence: CASSYSRLAGDYEQYF. DNA of the CDR3: TGTGCCAGCAGTTATTCGCGACTAGCGGGAGACTACGAGCAGTACTTC.

The gene calls are TRBV6-6 and TRBJ1-1; D unclear. Trimming took 5 bases from V and 1 from J, leaving 11 bases between them. The CDR3 is made up of 14 amino acids. Germline V gene sequence: CDR1 MNHNY, CDR2 SVGAGI (reference sequence). The DNA of the CDR3 is TGTGCCAGCAGTCCCCAATTCCCGAACACTGAAGCTTTCTTT. Amino acid sequence: CASSPQFPNTEAFF.

The rearrangement links TRBV2 to TRBJ1-6, with a tentative D call TRBD1 (5 bases). Germline assignment: CDR1 SNHLY and CDR2 FYNNEI. The CDR3 is 15 amino acids. The ends were cut back, 6 bases at V and 4 bases at J, with 13 bases in the middle. Written as DNA, the CDR3 is TGTGCCAGCAGGGGGGGGAGCACTTATAATTCACCCCTCCACTTT. This sequence encodes CASRGGSTYNSPLHF.

The V call is TRBV27, the J call TRBJ2-7; TRBD2 might be the D (5 bases). Germline V gives CDR1 MNHEY, CDR2 SMNVEV (reference sequence). V dropped 3 bases and J dropped 0 bases, with 12 bases sitting between them. The CDR3 spans 15 residues. CDR3 loop: CASSFLPGSSYEQYF. In DNA, the CDR3 is TGTGCCAGCAGTTTCCTACCGGGGAGCTCCTACGAGCAGTACTTC.

The rearrangement uses TRBV10-2 and TRBJ1-6; D gene unclear. Germline loops: CDR1 WSHSY, CDR2 SAAADI. Trimming took off 0 bases at V and 7 bases at J, with 10 bases between the two ends. The CDR3 loop spans 15 amino acids. The CDR3 nucleotides are TGCGCCAGCAGTGAGTCGGAGGGCCCCAATTCACCCCTCCACTTT. Its protein product is CASSESEGPNSPLHF.